What follows are 28 T cell receptor beta chains derived from one specimen sequenced in a study of cytomegalovirus exposure and HLA in healthy donors (dated by TCRdb to about 2017). Libraries were prepared through the immunoSEQ multiplex PCR assay. TCRdb obtained this table from immuneACCESS and retained in-frame rearrangements with V and J assigned. These tables miss some clones; where compared with another copy, unresolved V genes account for less than half of the shortfall, and the remainder is unexplained. The sample table holds some 140,000 clones, of which roughly 84% were seen once. The top ten clonotypes cover around 2.1% of the sample. The sequencing input was PBMCs. These receptors were taken from a human donor in good health.

The V gene is TRBV5-1, the J gene TRBJ2-7; 8 nucleotides agree with TRBD2. The ends lost 3 bases at V and 3 bases at J; junction bases unmatched: 8. The length of the CDR3 is 15 residues. Germline V gives CDR1 SGHRS, CDR2 YFSETQ. Here the CDR3 DNA reads TGCGCCAGCAGCTCCGGGACTAGGACCATCTACGAGCAGTACTTC. It encodes CASSSGTRTIYEQYF.

This rearrangement joins TRBV5-6 to TRBJ2-3; D perhaps matches TRBD2 (6 bases). CDR1 is SGHDT, CDR2 YYEEEE, per germline. The CDR3 consists of 12 residues. Trimming cost V 1 base and J 11 bases, with 11 bases left between them. The CDR3 reads CASSLRGLWQYF. In nucleotides, the CDR3 is TGTGCCAGCAGCTTGCGGGGGTTGTGGCAGTATTTT.

The gene calls are TRBV19 and TRBJ2-5; 11 bases fit TRBD1. V lost 5 bases and J lost 7; bases outside the gene matches: 9. Germline assignment: CDR1 LNHDA and CDR2 SQIVND (reference sequence). The CDR3 has 15 residues. The CDR3 nucleotides are TGTGCCAGTAGTCCCCAGGGGGGACAGGGGGGGACCCAGTACTTC. Its protein product is CASSPQGGQGGTQYF. Variable domain in full (rest from reference TRBV19 and TRBJ2-5): DGGITQSPKYLFRKEGQNVTLSCEQNLNHDAMYWYRQDPGQGLRLIYYSQIVNDFQKGDIAEGYSVSREKKESFPLTVTSAQKNPTAFYLCASSPQGGQGGTQYFGPGTRLLVL.

The genes are TRBV18 and TRBJ2-2, with 9 bases that match TRBD1. Trimming took 2 bases from V and 4 from J; bases not matched to a gene: 5. The CDR3 covers 16 residues. Germline loops: CDR1 KGHSH, CDR2 LQKENI. This CDR3 reads CASSPTGQGGTGELFF. CDR3 DNA: TGTGCCAGCTCACCAACGGGACAGGGAGGCACCGGGGAGCTGTTTTTT.

The V and J genes are TRBV5-4 and TRBJ1-2; no clear D. The CDR3 spans 13 residues. The germline CDR1 and CDR2 sequences are SGHNT and YYREEE (reference sequence). Trimming removed 0 bases at V and 5 bases at J, with 8 bases between. The CDR3 spells CASSLGTEYGYTF. As DNA, the CDR3 is TGTGCCAGCAGCTTGGGAACGGAGTATGGCTACACCTTC. The variable domain in full, with the rest retrieved from reference TRBV5-4 and TRBJ1-2, is ETGVTQSPTHLIKTRGQQVTLRCSSQSGHNTVSWYQQALGQGPQFIFQYYREEENGRGNFPPRFSGLQFPNYSSELNVNALELDDSALYLCASSLGTEYGYTFGSGTRLTVV.

The chain joins TRBV6-1 to TRBJ2-3; 7 bases align to TRBD2. V lost 4 bases, J lost 0 bases, and 16 bases stayed unmatched. CDR1 is MNHNS, CDR2 SASEGT, per germline. The CDR3 contains 19 residues. The CDR3 reads CASSGGLGRVATSTDTQYF. In DNA, the CDR3 is TGTGCCAGCAGTGGAGGCTTAGGGAGGGTAGCAACTAGCACAGATACGCAGTATTTT.

The genes are TRBV10-3 and TRBJ2-7; D ambiguous. Germline CDR1 and CDR2: ENHRY and SYGVKD. CDR3 length equals 11 residues. V was clipped by 10 bases and J by 8 bases, with 15 bases between them. The CDR3 nucleotides are TGTGCCACCACCAGGCTTACGCAGCAGTACTTC. This sequence encodes CATTRLTQQYF.

This rearrangement joins TRBV6-1 to TRBJ2-7; 9 bases line up with TRBD1. Unmatched junction bases numbered 8, after V lost 2 bases and J lost 3 bases. This CDR3 is built from 16 residues. Germline V CDR1 and CDR2: MNHNS, SASEGT. The CDR3 nucleotides are TGTGCCAGCAGTGAAAGTTGGGACAGGGACTTCTACGAGCAGTACTTC. It encodes CASSESWDRDFYEQYF.

J is TRBJ2-5 and V is TRBV2; D may be TRBD1 (5 bases). Trimming took 7 bases from V and 2 from J, leaving 17 bases between them. The CDR3 covers 15 residues. Germline V CDR1 and CDR2: SNHLY, FYNNEI. CDR3 region: CASTSGYPGQETQYF. CDR3 nucleotides: TGTGCCAGCACTTCGGGCTACCCAGGGCAAGAGACCCAGTACTTC.

The gene calls are TRBV19 and TRBJ1-2; TRBD1 matches 7 bases. Trimming cost V 6 bases and J 3 bases; bases outside gene matches: 7. Germline V CDR1 and CDR2: LNHDA, SQIVND (reference sequence). This CDR3 contains 14 residues. The CDR3: CASRVIGGDYGYTF. The CDR3 bases are TGTGCCAGTAGAGTCATAGGGGGCGACTATGGCTACACCTTC. Full variable domain (remainder filled in from reference TRBV19 and TRBJ1-2): DGGITQSPKYLFRKEGQNVTLSCEQNLNHDAMYWYRQDPGQGLRLIYYSQIVNDFQKGDIAEGYSVSREKKESFPLTVTSAQKNPTAFYLCASRVIGGDYGYTFGSGTRLTVV.

The chain joins TRBV5-1 to TRBJ2-2, with 12 bases that match TRBD2. With V trimmed by 3 bases and J by 2 bases, 11 bases remained unmatched. Germline lookup yields CDR1 SGHRS and CDR2 YFSETQ. The CDR3 is 19 residues long. The CDR3 is CASSSDPGTSGSNTGELFF. CDR3 bases: TGCGCCAGCAGCTCTGATCCCGGGACTAGCGGGTCTAACACCGGGGAGCTGTTTTTT.

This chain connects TRBV6-1 to TRBJ2-7, with D possibly TRBD1 on 6 matching bases. This CDR3 spans 12 amino acids. CDR1 is MNHNS, CDR2 SASEGT, per germline. V was trimmed by 6 bases and J by 3 bases, leaving 9 bases between them. CDR3 loop: CASRGHLYEQYF. The CDR3, as DNA: TGTGCCAGCAGGGGACACCTCTACGAGCAGTACTTC.

The chain carries TRBV29-1 and TRBJ1-1; perhaps TRBD1 as D (6 bases). The V end lost 6 bases, the J end lost 4 bases, and 18 bases lay between the germline ends. CDR1 and CDR2 from the germline V gene are SQVTM and ANQGSEA. The CDR3 contains 14 residues. The CDR3: CSVHLQGVGTEAFF. In DNA form, the CDR3 reads TGCAGCGTACATCTACAGGGAGTGGGCACTGAAGCTTTCTTT.

CDR3 protein: CASSLRTGGAQGTGELFF. DNA for the CDR3: TGTGCCAGCAGCTTACGGACAGGAGGAGCTCAAGGCACCGGGGAGCTGTTTTTT. The rearrangement uses TRBV7-6 and TRBJ2-2, with 7 bases lining up with TRBD1. Trimming removed 2 bases from V and 4 bases from J; junction bases left unmatched: 13. CDR3 length: 18 residues. Per the germline V gene, CDR1 is SGHVS and CDR2 is FNYEAQ. Together with reference TRBV7-6 and TRBJ2-2, the CDR3 gives the full variable domain: GAGVSQSPRYKVTKRGQDVALRCDPISGHVSLYWYRQALGQGPEFLTYFNYEAQQDKSGLPNDRFSAERPEGSISTLTIQRTEQRDSAMYRCASSLRTGGAQGTGELFFGEGSRLTVL.

The chain carries TRBV27 and TRBJ1-2, with TRBD1 identical over 7 bases. Germline trimming cut 2 bases from V and 5 bases from J; bases unmatched to any gene: 11. Germline loops: CDR1 MNHEY, CDR2 SMNVEV (reference sequence). The CDR3 runs to 16 residues. CDR3 in DNA: TGTGCCAGCAGTTTAGCAACTCCGACAGGGATGTATGGCTACACCTTC. Residues: CASSLATPTGMYGYTF.

The chain combines TRBV6-5 with TRBJ1-1; 7 bases are shared with TRBD1. CDR3 length equals 14 residues. V lost 2 bases, J lost 4 bases, and 4 bases stayed unmatched. Germline V gene sequence: CDR1 MNHEY, CDR2 SVGAGI. DNA of the CDR3: TGTGCCAGCAGTTACGGGACAGCGCCCACTGAAGCTTTCTTT. Protein product: CASSYGTAPTEAFF.

The chain is built from TRBV4-3 and TRBJ1-1; weak D call: TRBD1 (5 bases). The CDR3 extends over 13 amino acids. Trimming cost V 6 bases and J 1 base, with 9 bases left between them. CDR1 is LGHNA, CDR2 YSLEER, per germline. For the CDR3, the DNA is TGCGCCAGCAGTCAAAGGGGGAACACTGAAGCTTTCTTT. This gives the protein CASSQRGNTEAFF.

The chain combines TRBV19 with TRBJ1-4; 8 nucleotides agree with TRBD1. The CDR3 sequence is 14 residues long. The J segment lost 4 bases and the V segment lost 9 bases, leaving 7 bases of the junction unmatched. The germline V gene has CDR1 LNHDA and CDR2 SQIVND (reference sequence). The CDR3 nucleotides are TGTGCCAGGGTGACAGGGGATTATAATGAAAAACTGTTTTTT. It translates to CARVTGDYNEKLFF.

This clone was seen a few times. The V and J genes are TRBV2 and TRBJ2-7; D is perhaps TRBD2 (6 bases). The CDR3 extends over 15 amino acids. Germline V gene sequence: CDR1 SNHLY, CDR2 FYNNEI. V was pared by 3 bases and J by 0 bases, with 12 bases between. DNA for the CDR3: TGTGCCAGCAGTGATATCACCGGGGGCTCCTACGAGCAGTACTTC. Residues: CASSDITGGSYEQYF.

This clone was observed a few times. V gene TRBV4-1 combines with J gene TRBJ1-5, with 7 bases identical to TRBD1. The germline gives CDR1 MGHRA, CDR2 YSYEKL. This CDR3 comprises 15 residues. Unmatched junction bases numbered 8, after V lost 3 bases and J lost 6 bases. The CDR3 sequence: CASSHSQGSSQPQHF. In DNA form, the CDR3 reads TGCGCCAGCAGCCATTCACAGGGGAGTAGTCAGCCCCAGCATTTT.

CDR3 sequence: CASSFSGIYEQYF. The CDR3 nucleotides read TGTGCCAGCAGCTTTAGCGGGATCTACGAGCAGTACTTC. The chain is built from TRBV11-1 and TRBJ2-7, with 8 bases matching TRBD2. Trimming removed 3 bases from V and 3 bases from J; junction bases left unmatched: 1. CDR3 length: 13 residues. Looked up from germline, CDR1 is SGHAT and CDR2 is FQDESV (reference sequence).

This clone was found once. This chain links TRBV6-1 with TRBJ1-1, with D hard to call. Trimming pared 6 bases from V and 3 bases from J, leaving 8 bases between. The germline V gene has CDR1 MNHNS and CDR2 SASEGT. The CDR3 spans 12 residues. The CDR3 protein is CASREHHTEAFF. CDR3 DNA sequence: TGTGCCAGCAGAGAGCACCACACTGAAGCTTTCTTT.

The chain links TRBV11-2 to TRBJ1-4; TRBD1 aligns across 7 bases. This CDR3 has 14 residues. Germline assignment: CDR1 SGHAT and CDR2 FQNNGV. CDR3 in amino acids: CTLGQFAFGEKLFF. The DNA for the CDR3 is TGTACGTTGGGACAGTTCGCTTTTGGGGAAAAACTGTTTTTT.

V gene TRBV10-3 combines with J gene TRBJ2-1, with 9 bases aligning to TRBD2. Trimming removed 6 bases from V and 5 bases from J; junction bases left unmatched: 8. Germline values: CDR1 ENHRY, CDR2 SYGVKD. The CDR3 totals 15 residues. The CDR3 spells CAISSGTSRHNEQFF. CDR3 nucleotide sequence: TGTGCCATCAGCTCCGGGACTAGCCGGCACAATGAGCAGTTCTTC.

The genes are TRBV7-9 and TRBJ2-1; weak D call: TRBD1 (5 bases). CDR1 and CDR2 (germline): SEHNR, FQNEAQ (reference sequence). Between the trimmed V and J ends, which lost 0 bases and 6 bases, there was a span of 12 bases. The CDR3 spans 15 residues. CDR3 amino acids: CASSLAPSRVNEQFF. The CDR3, as DNA: TGTGCCAGCAGCTTAGCCCCAAGCAGGGTCAATGAGCAGTTCTTC.

The chain joins TRBV5-1 to TRBJ1-1, with D maybe TRBD1 (6 bases). The CDR3 is 17 residues long. Deletions cut 0 bases from V and 0 bases from J, with 15 bases between. Germline lookup yields CDR1 SGHRS and CDR2 YFSETQ. The CDR3 here is CASSLAQQGLMNTEAFF. The CDR3 DNA reads as TGCGCCAGCAGCTTGGCCCAGCAGGGGCTCATGAACACTGAAGCTTTCTTT.

The rearrangement joins TRBV5-1 to TRBJ2-7; TRBD2 might be the D (6 bases). The CDR3 runs to 14 residues. CDR1 is SGHRS, CDR2 YFSETQ, per germline. Trimming cost V 4 bases and J 3 bases, with 14 bases left between them. The CDR3 sequence is CASSPQTSGYEQYF. In DNA, the CDR3 is TGCGCCAGCAGCCCCCAGACTAGTGGCTACGAGCAGTACTTC.

The gene calls are TRBV20-1 and TRBJ2-7, with D unresolved. The V end was cut by 3 bases, the J end by 8 bases, with 11 bases between. The CDR3 loop spans 11 amino acids. Germline CDR1 reads DFQATT; CDR2 reads SNEGSKA (reference sequence). The CDR3 DNA sequence: TGCAGTGCTAGTGAACTCTCACAGCAGTACTTC. Protein product: CSASELSQQYF.